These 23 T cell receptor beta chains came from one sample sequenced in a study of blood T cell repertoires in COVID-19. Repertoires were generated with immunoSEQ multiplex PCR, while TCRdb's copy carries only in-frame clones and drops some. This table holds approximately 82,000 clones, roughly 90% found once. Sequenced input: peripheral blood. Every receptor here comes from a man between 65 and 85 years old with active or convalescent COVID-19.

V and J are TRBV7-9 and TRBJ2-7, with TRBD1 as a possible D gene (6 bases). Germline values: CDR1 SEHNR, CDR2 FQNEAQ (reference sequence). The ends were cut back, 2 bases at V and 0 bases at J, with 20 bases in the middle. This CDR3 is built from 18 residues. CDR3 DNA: TGTGCCAGCAGCTTATTAGGCAAGGGGGTAAAGAGCTCCTACGAGCAGTACTTC. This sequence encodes CASSLLGKGVKSSYEQYF.

The CDR3 DNA reads as TGTGCCAGCAGCCTAAGGAGTGATAGCGGGAGGTACGAGCAGTACTTC. Protein: CASSLRSDSGRYEQYF. The rearrangement joins TRBV7-6 to TRBJ2-7; 10 positions agree with TRBD2. The V segment lost 5 bases and the J segment 4 bases; nucleotides outside the gene matches: 11. The CDR3 covers 16 residues. From germline, CDR1 is SGHVS and CDR2 FNYEAQ.

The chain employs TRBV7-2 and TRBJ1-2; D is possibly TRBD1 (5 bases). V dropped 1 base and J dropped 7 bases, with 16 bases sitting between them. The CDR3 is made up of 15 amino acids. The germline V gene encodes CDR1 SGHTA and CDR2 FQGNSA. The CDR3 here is CASSLGDWTSVGYTF. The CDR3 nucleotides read TGTGCCAGCAGCTTAGGTGATTGGACATCGGTTGGCTACACCTTC.

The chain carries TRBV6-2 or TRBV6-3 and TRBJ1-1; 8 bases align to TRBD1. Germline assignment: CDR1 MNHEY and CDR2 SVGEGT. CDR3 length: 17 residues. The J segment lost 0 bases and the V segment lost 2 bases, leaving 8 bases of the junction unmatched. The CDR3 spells CASSYRGQGGVNTEAFF. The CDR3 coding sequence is TGTGCCAGCAGTTACCGCGGACAGGGAGGGGTGAACACTGAAGCTTTCTTT.

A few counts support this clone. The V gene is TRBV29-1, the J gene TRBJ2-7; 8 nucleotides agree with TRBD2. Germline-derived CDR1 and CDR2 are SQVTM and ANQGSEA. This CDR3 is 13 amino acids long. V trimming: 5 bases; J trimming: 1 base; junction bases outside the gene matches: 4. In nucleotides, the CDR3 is TGCAGCGTTATACTAGCGGTTTCCTACGAGCAGTACTTC. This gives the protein CSVILAVSYEQYF.

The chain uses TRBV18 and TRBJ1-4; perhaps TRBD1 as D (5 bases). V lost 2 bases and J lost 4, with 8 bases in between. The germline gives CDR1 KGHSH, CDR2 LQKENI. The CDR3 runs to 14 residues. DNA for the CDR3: TGTGCCAGCTCACCAAAGACAGTTAATGAAAAACTGTTTTTT. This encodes CASSPKTVNEKLFF. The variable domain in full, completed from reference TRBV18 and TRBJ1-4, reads NAGVMQNPRHLVRRRGQEARLRCSPMKGHSHVYWYRQLPEEGLKFMVYLQKENIIDESGMPKERFSAEFPKEGPSILRIQQVVRGDSAAYFCASSPKTVNEKLFFGSGTQLSVL.

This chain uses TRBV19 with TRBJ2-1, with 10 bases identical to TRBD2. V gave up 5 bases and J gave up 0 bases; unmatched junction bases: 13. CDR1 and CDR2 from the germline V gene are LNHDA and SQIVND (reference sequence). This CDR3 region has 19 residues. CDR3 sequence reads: CASSPKGLAATFSYNEQFF. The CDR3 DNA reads TGTGCCAGTAGTCCAAAAGGACTAGCGGCCACCTTCTCCTACAATGAGCAGTTCTTC.

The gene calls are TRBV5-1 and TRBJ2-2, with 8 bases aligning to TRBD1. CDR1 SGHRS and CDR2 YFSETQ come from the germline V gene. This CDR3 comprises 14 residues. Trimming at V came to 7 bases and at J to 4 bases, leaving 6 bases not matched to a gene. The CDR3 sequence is CASGTGPFTGELFF. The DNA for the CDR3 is TGCGCCAGCGGGACAGGACCCTTCACCGGGGAGCTGTTTTTT.

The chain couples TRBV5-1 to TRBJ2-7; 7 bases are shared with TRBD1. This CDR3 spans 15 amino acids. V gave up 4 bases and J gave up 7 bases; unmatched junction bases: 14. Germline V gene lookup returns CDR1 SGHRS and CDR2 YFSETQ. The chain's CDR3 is CASSLRQGTVREQYF. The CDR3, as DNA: TGCGCCAGCAGCCTACGACAGGGTACGGTGAGGGAGCAGTACTTC.

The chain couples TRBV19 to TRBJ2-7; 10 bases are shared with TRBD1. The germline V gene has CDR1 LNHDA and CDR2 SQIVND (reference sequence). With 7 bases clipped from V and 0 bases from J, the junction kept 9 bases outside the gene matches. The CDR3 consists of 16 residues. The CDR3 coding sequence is TGTGCCAGTAAACCGGGACAGGGGAACCCCTCCTACGAGCAGTACTTC. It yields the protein CASKPGQGNPSYEQYF.

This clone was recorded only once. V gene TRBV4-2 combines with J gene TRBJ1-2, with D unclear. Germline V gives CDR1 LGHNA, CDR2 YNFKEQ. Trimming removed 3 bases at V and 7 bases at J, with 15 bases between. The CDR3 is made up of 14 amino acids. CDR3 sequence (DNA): TGTGCCAGCAGCCACGCGACTTCCGGAGGTGGCTACACCTTC. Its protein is CASSHATSGGGYTF.

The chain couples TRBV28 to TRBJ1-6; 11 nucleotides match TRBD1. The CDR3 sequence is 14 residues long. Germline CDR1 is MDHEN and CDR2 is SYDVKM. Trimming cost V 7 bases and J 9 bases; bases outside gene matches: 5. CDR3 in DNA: TGTGCCAGCACCCTCGGGACAGGGGGTTCACCCCTCCACTTT. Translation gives CASTLGTGGSPLHF.

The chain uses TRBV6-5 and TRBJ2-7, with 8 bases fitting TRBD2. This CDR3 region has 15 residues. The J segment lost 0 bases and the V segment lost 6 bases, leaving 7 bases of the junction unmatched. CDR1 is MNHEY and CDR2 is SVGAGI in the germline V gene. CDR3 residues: CASSTSGTSSYEQYF. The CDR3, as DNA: TGTGCCAGCAGCACTTCCGGGACTAGCTCCTACGAGCAGTACTTC.

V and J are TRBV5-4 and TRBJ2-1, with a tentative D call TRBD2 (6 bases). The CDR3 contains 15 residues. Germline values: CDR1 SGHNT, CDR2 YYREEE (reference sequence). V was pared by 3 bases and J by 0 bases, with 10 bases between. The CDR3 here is CASSSIAASYNEQFF. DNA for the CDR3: TGTGCCAGCAGCTCAATAGCGGCCTCCTACAATGAGCAGTTCTTC.

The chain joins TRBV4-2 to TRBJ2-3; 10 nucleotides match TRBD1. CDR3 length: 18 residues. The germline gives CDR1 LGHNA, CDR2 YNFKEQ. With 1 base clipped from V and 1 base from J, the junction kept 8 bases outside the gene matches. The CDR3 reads CASSQGATGGRGTDTQYF. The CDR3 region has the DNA TGTGCCAGCAGCCAAGGCGCGACAGGGGGCCGAGGCACAGATACGCAGTATTTT.

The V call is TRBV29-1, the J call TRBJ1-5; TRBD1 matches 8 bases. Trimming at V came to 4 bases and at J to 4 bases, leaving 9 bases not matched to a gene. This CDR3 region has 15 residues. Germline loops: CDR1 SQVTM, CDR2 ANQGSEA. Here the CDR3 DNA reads TGCAGCGTTGCCGGGACAGGAGGCCTTAATCAGCCCCAGCATTTT. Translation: CSVAGTGGLNQPQHF.

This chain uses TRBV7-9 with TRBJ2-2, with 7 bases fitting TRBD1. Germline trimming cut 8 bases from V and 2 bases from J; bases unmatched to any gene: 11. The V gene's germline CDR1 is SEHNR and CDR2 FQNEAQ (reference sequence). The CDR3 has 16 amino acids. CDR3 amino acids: CASYGTGQPNTGELFF. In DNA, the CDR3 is TGTGCCAGCTACGGAACGGGACAGCCAAACACCGGGGAGCTGTTTTTT.

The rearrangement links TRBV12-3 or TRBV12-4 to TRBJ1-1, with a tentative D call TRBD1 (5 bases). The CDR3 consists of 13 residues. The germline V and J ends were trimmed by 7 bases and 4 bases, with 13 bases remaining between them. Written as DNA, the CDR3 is TGTGCCAGCACCGGTCTCGGGGGCACTGAAGCTTTCTTT. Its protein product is CASTGLGGTEAFF.

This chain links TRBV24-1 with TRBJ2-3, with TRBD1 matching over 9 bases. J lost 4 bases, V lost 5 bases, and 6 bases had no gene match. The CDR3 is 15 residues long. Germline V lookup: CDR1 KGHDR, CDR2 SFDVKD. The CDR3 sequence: CATSVSGTGPDTQYF. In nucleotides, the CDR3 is TGTGCCACCAGTGTCTCCGGGACAGGGCCAGATACGCAGTATTTT.

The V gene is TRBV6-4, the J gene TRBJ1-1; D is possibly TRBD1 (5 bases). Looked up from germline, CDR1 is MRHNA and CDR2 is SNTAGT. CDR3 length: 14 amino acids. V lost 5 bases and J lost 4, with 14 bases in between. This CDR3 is CASSSSGGVTEAFF. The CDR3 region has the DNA TGTGCCAGCAGTTCCTCCGGGGGGGTCACTGAAGCTTTCTTT.

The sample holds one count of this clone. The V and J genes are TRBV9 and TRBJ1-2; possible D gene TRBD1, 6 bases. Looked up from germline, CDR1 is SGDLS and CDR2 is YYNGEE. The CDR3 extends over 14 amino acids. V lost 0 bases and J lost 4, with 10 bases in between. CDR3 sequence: CASSVAGTSYGYTF. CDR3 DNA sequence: TGTGCCAGCAGCGTAGCAGGGACAAGCTATGGCTACACCTTC.

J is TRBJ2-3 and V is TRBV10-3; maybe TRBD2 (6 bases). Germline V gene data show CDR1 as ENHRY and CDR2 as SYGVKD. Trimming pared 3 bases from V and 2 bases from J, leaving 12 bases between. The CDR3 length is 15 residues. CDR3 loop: CAISESRDFTDTQYF. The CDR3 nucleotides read TGTGCCATCAGTGAAAGCCGGGACTTCACAGATACGCAGTATTTT.

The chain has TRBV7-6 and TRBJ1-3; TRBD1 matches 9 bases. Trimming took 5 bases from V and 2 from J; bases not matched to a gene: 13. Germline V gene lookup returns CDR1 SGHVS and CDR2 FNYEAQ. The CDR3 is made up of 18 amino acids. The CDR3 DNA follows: TGTGCCAGCAGCCTAGTGGAGACAGGGGGACCTACTGGAAACACCATATATTTT. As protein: CASSLVETGGPTGNTIYF.